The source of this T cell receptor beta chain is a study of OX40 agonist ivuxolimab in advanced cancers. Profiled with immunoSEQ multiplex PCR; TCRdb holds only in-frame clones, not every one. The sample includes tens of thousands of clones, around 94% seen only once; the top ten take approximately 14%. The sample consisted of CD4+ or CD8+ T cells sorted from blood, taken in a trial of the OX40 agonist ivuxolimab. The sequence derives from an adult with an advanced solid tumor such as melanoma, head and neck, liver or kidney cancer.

The CDR3 DNA follows: TGTGCCAGCAGCTTAGTTCTAGCGGGAGGGTACAGCTACAATGAGCAGTTCTTC. Encoded protein: CASSLVLAGGYSYNEQFF. This chain uses TRBV7-8 with TRBJ2-1, with 12 bases lining up with TRBD2. Germline lookup yields CDR1 SGHVS and CDR2 FQNEAQ. The CDR3 runs 18 residues. V trimming: 1 base; J trimming: 3 bases; junction bases outside the gene matches: 7. Full variable domain (missing parts from reference TRBV7-8 and TRBJ2-1): GAGVSQSPRYKVAKRGQDVALRCDPISGHVSLFWYQQALGQGPEFLTYFQNEAQLDKSGLPSDRFFAERPEGSVSTLKIQRTQQEDSAVYLCASSLVLAGGYSYNEQFFGPGTRLTVL.